What follows are 8 T cell receptor beta chains derived from one specimen sequenced in a study of CD8 T cells in Susac syndrome. Random-hexamer reverse transcription was applied to about 0.45 to 1 ug RNA. Using its own MiXCR run on the immunoSEQ multiplex PCR reads, TCRdb lists one record per CDR3 protein. The sample includes some 190,000 distinct CDR3 sequences, almost 96% of them seen just once. The specimen sequenced was CD4+ T cells from PBMCs. Source of these receptors: a human donor with multiple sclerosis.

J is TRBJ1-1 and V is TRBV6-6; D gene uncertain. The CDR3 spans 12 residues. Germline CDR1 is MNHNY and CDR2 is SVGAGI (reference sequence). Trimming cost V 2 bases and J 2 bases, with 3 bases left between them. Here the CDR3 reads CASSYTNTEAFF. The CDR3 DNA follows: TGTGCCAGCAGTTACACCAACACTGAAGCTTTCTTT.

The chain is built from TRBV7-2 and TRBJ2-7; unclear D gene. The germline V and J ends were trimmed by 5 bases and 0 bases, with 14 bases remaining between them. CDR1 and CDR2 from the germline V gene are SGHTA and FQGNSA. This CDR3 region has 15 residues. The CDR3 DNA is TGTGCCAGCAGCCCAGACCTGGCGAGCTCCTACGAGCAGTACTTC. Encoded protein: CASSPDLASSYEQYF. Complete variable domain (other parts from reference TRBV7-2 and TRBJ2-7): GAGVSQSPSNKVTEKGKDVELRCDPISGHTALYWYRQSLGQGLEFLIYFQGNSAPDKSGLPSDRFSAERTGGSVSTLTIQRTQQEDSAVYLCASSPDLASSYEQYFGPGTRLTVT.

The rearrangement uses TRBV19 and TRBJ2-3, with 9 bases fitting TRBD1. Germline loops: CDR1 LNHDA, CDR2 SQIVND (reference sequence). The CDR3 runs to 15 residues. Trimming removed 7 bases from V and 7 bases from J; junction bases left unmatched: 12. The CDR3 sequence is CASTRRQGEGNTQYF. Here the CDR3 DNA reads TGTGCCAGTACCAGAAGACAGGGGGAAGGCAATACGCAGTATTTT.

The gene calls are TRBV30 and TRBJ2-7, with D possibly being TRBD2 (6 bases). V gave up 6 bases and J gave up 2 bases, with 14 bases separating them. This CDR3 has 13 residues. Germline loops: CDR1 GTSNPN, CDR2 SVGIG (reference sequence). The CDR3 region is CACFRPGAYEQYF. The CDR3 DNA is TGTGCCTGCTTCAGGCCGGGGGCCTACGAGCAGTACTTC.

Written as DNA, the CDR3 is TGCAGTGCCCCGGGACAGGCGCAGGATGGCTACACCTTC. Residues: CSAPGQAQDGYTF. V is TRBV20-1 and J is TRBJ1-2, with 8 bases identical to TRBD1. The CDR3 is made up of 13 amino acids. Germline V gene lookup returns CDR1 DFQATT and CDR2 SNEGSKA (reference sequence). V was pared by 6 bases and J by 6 bases, with 9 bases of the junction left unmatched.

This clonotype showed up just once. V gene TRBV7-8 combines with J gene TRBJ2-7; a weak D match, TRBD1 (7 bases). The CDR3 totals 14 residues. In germline, CDR1 is SGHVS, CDR2 FQNEAQ. V gave up 6 bases and J gave up 2 bases, with 14 bases separating them. CDR3 sequence: CASRARGDAYEQYF. CDR3 DNA sequence: TGTGCCAGCAGGGCCAGGGGGGATGCCTACGAGCAGTACTTC.

The chain carries TRBV30 and TRBJ1-6; the match to TRBD1 covers 8 bases. Per the germline V gene, CDR1 is GTSNPN and CDR2 is SVGIG (reference sequence). V was clipped by 3 bases and J by 10 bases; unmatched bases: 14. CDR3 length equals 16 residues. For the CDR3, the DNA is TGTGCCTGGAGGTCTCAGGGGGCGCGACGGGGATCACCCCTCCACTTT. It yields the protein CAWRSQGARRGSPLHF. Full variable domain (outside the CDR3, taken from reference TRBV30 and TRBJ1-6): SQTIHQWPATLVQPVGSPLSLECTVEGTSNPNLYWYRQAAGRGLQLLFYSVGIGQISSEVPQNLSASRPQDRQFILSSKKLLLSDSGFYLCAWRSQGARRGSPLHFGNGTRLTVT.

This chain joins TRBV20-1 and TRBJ2-7; D might be TRBD2 (5 bases). The CDR3 consists of 11 residues. CDR1 is DFQATT and CDR2 is SNEGSKA in the germline V gene (reference sequence). Between the trimmed V and J ends, which lost 5 bases and 7 bases, there was a span of 12 bases. The DNA of the CDR3 is TGCAGTGCTGGTAGGACTGGTGAGCAGTACTTC. This codes for CSAGRTGEQYF.